A selection of T cell receptor beta chains follows, all from one sample in a study of neurological immune-mediated disorders. In TCRdb, the 5' RACE reads were re-called with MiXCR into one record per CDR3 protein. The data contain more than 75,000 distinct CDR3 sequences, around 3.6% of them singletons. Sequencing used PBMCs. These receptor sequences come from a woman aged 45-59 years with multiple sclerosis. CDR3s include the opening cysteine and the closing phenylalanine or tryptophan. The D gene is left open where the match is weak. For some rows the clone size is stated as once, few or many, or as a class when expanded; others skip it.

CDR3 length,J gene,clone size,D gene,V gene,CDR3 DNA,CDR3 protein
15,TRBJ2-2,many,TRBD2,TRBV20-1,TGCAGTGCTAGTGGGACTAGCGGGATTACCGGGGAGCTGTTTTTT,CSASGTSGITGELFF
15,TRBJ2-3,many,-,TRBV6-5,TGTGCCAGCCAAAAAGGGCCCCATAGCACAGATACGCAGTATTTT,CASQKGPHSTDTQYF
13,TRBJ2-7,many,-,TRBV20-1,TGCAGTGCTCAGGGGGGGTACTCCTACGAGCAGTACTTC,CSAQGGYSYEQYF
16,TRBJ2-2,many,TRBD1,TRBV20-1,TGCAGTGCTAGAGGTTTAGGGGGCTGGAGCACCGGGGAGCTGTTTTTT,CSARGLGGWSTGELFF
16,TRBJ2-7,many,TRBD1,TRBV10-3,TGTGCCATCAGTGACGCCGGGACAGGGGGAATCTACGAGCAGTACTTC,CAISDAGTGGIYEQYF
14,TRBJ1-1,many,-,TRBV7-9,TGTGCCAGCAGCTTCGGGACGGCGAACACTGAAGCTTTCTTT,CASSFGTANTEAFF
14,TRBJ1-5,many,-,TRBV20-1,TGCAGTGCTAGAGAAGGGGCAGGGCATCAGCCCCAGCATTTT,CSAREGAGHQPQHF
14,TRBJ2-2,many,-,TRBV20-1,TGCAGTGCTCCGGCTGCCGGGGCTTTAGGGGAGCTGTTTTTT,CSAPAAGALGELFF
14,TRBJ2-3,many,-,TRBV2,TGTGCCAGGGCTACGAGACAGAGCACAGATACGCAGTATTTT,CARATRQSTDTQYF
14,TRBJ1-2,many,TRBD1,TRBV5-1,TGCGCCAGCAGCTCTCCGGGACAGGTGTATGGCTACACCTTC,CASSSPGQVYGYTF
17,TRBJ2-2,many,TRBD2,TRBV9,TGTGCCAGCAGCGTGGGGACTAGCGGGGGGAACACCGGGGAGCTGTTTTTT,CASSVGTSGGNTGELFF
16,TRBJ1-4,many,-,TRBV5-1,TGCGCCAGCAGCGCGGGTAACAGGGCAACTAATGAAAAACTGTTTTTT,CASSAGNRATNEKLFF
15,TRBJ1-1,-,TRBD1,TRBV4-1,TGCGCCAGCAGCCAAGAAAGGGCAGGGGGGGAGGAAGCTTTCTTT,CASSQERAGGEEAFF
17,TRBJ2-4,many,-,TRBV20-1,TGCAGTGCTAGAGGACAGGGAGGAACGGGCTCCAAAAACATTCAGTACTTC,CSARGQGGTGSKNIQYF
20,TRBJ2-1,many,TRBD2,TRBV7-2,TGTGCCAGCAGCTTAGGGTGGGGTAAGCGGCTAGCGGGGGCCTACAATGAGCAGTTCTTC,CASSLGWGKRLAGAYNEQFF
15,TRBJ1-2,many,TRBD1,TRBV7-2,TGTGCCAGCAGCTTAGGGGGCAGGGGGCATGAAGGCTACACCTTC,CASSLGGRGHEGYTF
14,TRBJ2-7,few,TRBD2,TRBV25-1,TGTGCCAGCAGTGACCCGCGGGGGGATCACGAGCAGTACTTC,CASSDPRGDHEQYF
15,TRBJ1-1,many,-,TRBV27,TGTGCCAGCAGGCCCGGGGACATTTGGTCTACTGAAGCTTTCTTT,CASRPGDIWSTEAFF
17,TRBJ2-1,many,-,TRBV7-6,TGTGCCAGCAGCCCCGATGGCCCAGAAAGCTCCTACAATGAGCAGTTCTTC,CASSPDGPESSYNEQFF
15,TRBJ2-1,many,-,TRBV12-5,TGTGCTAGTGGGATCAGGGGAGAATCCTACAATGAGCAGTTCTTC,CASGIRGESYNEQFF
14,TRBJ1-6,many,TRBD1,TRBV5-4,TGTGCCAGCAGCTCCGAACAGGGGGATTCACCCCTCCACTTT,CASSSEQGDSPLHF
16,TRBJ1-1,-,TRBD1,TRBV19,TGTGCCAGTAGAAACTACAGGACAGGGGTGAGCACTGAAGCTTTCTTT,CASRNYRTGVSTEAFF
15,TRBJ1-3,many,-,TRBV3-1,TGTGCCAGCAGCCAAGATTGGGGCTCTGGAAACACCATATATTTT,CASSQDWGSGNTIYF
15,TRBJ2-5,many,-,TRBV5-6,TGTGCCAGCAGCCAAGGCCGGGACACCCAAGAGACCCAGTACTTC,CASSQGRDTQETQYF
14,TRBJ2-1,-,TRBD1,TRBV5-1,TGCGCCAGCAGCTCGGACAGGGTAAACAATGAGCAGTTCTTC,CASSSDRVNNEQFF
16,TRBJ2-7,many,-,TRBV20-1,TGCAGTGCTAGAGATCAATCAGACGCCAGCTCCTACGAGCAGTACTTC,CSARDQSDASSYEQYF
12,TRBJ2-1,many,-,TRBV9,TGTGCCAGCAGTGCCAGTGGCAATGAGCAGTTCTTC,CASSASGNEQFF
14,TRBJ2-5,many,TRBD1,TRBV20-1,TGCAGTGCCATAAGACAGGGGGCATCGAAGACCCAGTACTTC,CSAIRQGASKTQYF
15,TRBJ2-7,-,TRBD2,TRBV28,TGTGCCAGCAGTTTCACCCTCCTGGGGGGGACCGAGCAGTACTTC,CASSFTLLGGTEQYF
16,TRBJ2-5,many,-,TRBV5-1,TGCGCCAGCAGCTTAGCCGGTAGCAGGGCTCGGGAGACCCAGTACTTC,CASSLAGSRARETQYF
16,TRBJ2-5,-,-,TRBV11-2,TGTGCCAGCAGCCCCCCCTGGGCCACGGCAGGGGAGACCCAGTACTTC,CASSPPWATAGETQYF
16,TRBJ1-2,many,-,TRBV9,TGTGCCAGCAGCTTACTTACCCCCGGGACGCCCTATGGCTACACCTTC,CASSLLTPGTPYGYTF
14,TRBJ2-1,many,TRBD2,TRBV4-3,TGCGCCAGCAGCCAAGCTCGGCGGGGGAGTGAGCAGTTCTTC,CASSQARRGSEQFF
12,TRBJ2-2,many,-,TRBV7-9,TGTGCCAGCAGCTCGAACACCGGGGAGCTGTTTTTT,CASSSNTGELFF
14,TRBJ2-5,many,-,TRBV5-1,TGCGCCAGCAGCTTGGAGGGGAACGCAGAGACCCAGTACTTC,CASSLEGNAETQYF
15,TRBJ2-5,many,TRBD2,TRBV20-1,TGCAGTGCTAGAGCGTGGACTAGCTTTATGGAGACCCAGTACTTC,CSARAWTSFMETQYF
15,TRBJ2-1,-,TRBD2,TRBV7-2,TGTGCCAGCAGCCGAATGGCTAGCGGGGAGGGCGAGCAGTTCTTC,CASSRMASGEGEQFF
14,TRBJ2-4,many,-,TRBV5-6,TGTGCCAGCAGCTTGGTTGGGGCAGAAAACATTCAGTACTTC,CASSLVGAENIQYF
14,TRBJ2-7,many,TRBD1,TRBV11-2,TGTGCCAGCAGCATGGACAGGGAAGGCTACGAGCAGTACTTC,CASSMDREGYEQYF
14,TRBJ1-4,many,-,TRBV20-1,TGCAGTGCTAGAGATCTAGCAACTAATGAAAAACTGTTTTTT,CSARDLATNEKLFF
12,TRBJ2-4,many,-,TRBV20-1,TGCAGTGCGAGGGGGACGGGAAACATTCAGTACTTC,CSARGTGNIQYF
15,TRBJ2-3,-,TRBD2,TRBV20-1,TGCAGTGCTACGGGACTAGCGGGGCTCACAGATACGCAGTATTTT,CSATGLAGLTDTQYF
15,TRBJ1-1,many,TRBD1,TRBV12-3/TRBV12-4,TGTGCCAGCAGTTTCCACAGGGGGCAGTACACTGAAGCTTTCTTT,CASSFHRGQYTEAFF
16,TRBJ1-2,few,-,TRBV4-1,TGCGCCAGCAGCCACCCTGGAAGGTTTGGTGACTATGGCTACACCTTC,CASSHPGRFGDYGYTF
14,TRBJ1-1,many,-,TRBV2,TGTGCCAGCAGGGGAGGACACAAAAACACTGAAGCTTTCTTT,CASRGGHKNTEAFF
14,TRBJ1-5,many,-,TRBV20-1,TGCAGTGCTAGAGAGGGGGCTCCAAGTCAGCCCCAGCATTTT,CSAREGAPSQPQHF
12,TRBJ2-5,many,-,TRBV12-3/TRBV12-4,TGTGCCAGTAAGGGGCCACTAGAGACCCAGTACTTC,CASKGPLETQYF
12,TRBJ2-3,many,-,TRBV6-2/TRBV6-3,TGTGCCAGCTCCCCGGGGCCGGATACGCAGTATTTT,CASSPGPDTQYF